One sample yielded the 32 T cell receptor beta chains listed below, sequenced in a study of blood T cell repertoires in COVID-19 (dated by TCRdb to about 2020). Preparation of the library involved the immunoSEQ multiplex PCR assay. TCRdb provides this immuneACCESS table in a form limited to in-frame rearrangements. Some clones are lacking; in checked studies, under half of them reflect an unresolved V gene, and why the rest are absent is not known. This sample gives about 380,000 clones in total; about 85% of them show up just once. 3% to 4% of the sample is taken by the ten largest. The sequenced sample was peripheral blood. Every receptor here comes from a woman aged 18-29 years with acute or convalescent COVID-19.

V is TRBV6-8 and J is TRBJ1-1; D perhaps matches TRBD1 (5 bases). With 9 bases removed from V and 8 bases from J, the gap between germline ends came to 13 bases. The germline V gene encodes CDR1 MNHGY and CDR2 SAAAGT. This CDR3 spans 11 amino acids. The CDR3 bases are TGTGCCAGAAGGGGAACAGCCGAAGCTTTCTTT. Its translation is CARRGTAEAFF.

The chain employs TRBV7-9 and TRBJ2-7; a weak D match, TRBD2 (5 bases). Per germline, CDR1 SEHNR and CDR2 FQNEAQ (reference sequence). V lost 1 base, J lost 5 bases, and 9 bases lay in between. The CDR3 runs to 13 residues. The CDR3: CASSLVGSHEQYF. The CDR3 DNA is TGTGCCAGCAGCTTAGTTGGGAGCCACGAGCAGTACTTC.

This chain's CDR3 is CASSKGIQEGNTEAFF. DNA for the CDR3: TGTGCCAGCAGCAAAGGGATACAGGAAGGGAACACTGAAGCTTTCTTT. V usage is TRBV21-1 and J usage is TRBJ1-1; TRBD1 reflects the table's D call only, with no check against the DNA. TRBV21-1 is labeled a pseudogene. CDR3 length: 16 amino acids.

As for this clone: The same CDR3 is also encoded by other DNA sequences in this sample. The V gene is TRBV7-9, the J gene TRBJ1-3; 7 bases agree with TRBD1. With 6 bases clipped from V and 7 bases from J, the junction kept 6 bases outside the gene matches. The CDR3 runs to 13 residues. The germline V gene has CDR1 SEHNR and CDR2 FQNEAQ (reference sequence). CDR3 DNA: TGTGCCAGCAGTCTCCTGACAGGGAACACCATATATTTT. Translating gives CASSLLTGNTIYF. Based on the CDR3 plus reference TRBV7-9 and TRBJ1-3, the full variable domain is DTGVSQNPRHKITKRGQNVTFRCDPISEHNRLYWYRQTLGQGPEFLTYFQNEAQLEKSRLLSDRFSAERPKGSFSTLEIQRTEQGDSAMYLCASSLLTGNTIYFGEGSWLTVV.

The chain has TRBV5-1 and TRBJ1-2, with unresolved D. V was shortened by 1 base and J by 4 bases, with 11 bases between the two germline ends. The germline V gene encodes CDR1 SGHRS and CDR2 YFSETQ. The CDR3 length is 14 residues. The CDR3: CASSLSGNPYGYTF. The CDR3 DNA is TGCGCCAGCAGCTTGTCGGGGAACCCCTATGGCTACACCTTC.

The genes are TRBV27 and TRBJ2-4; D is possibly TRBD1 (7 bases). Germline lookup yields CDR1 MNHEY and CDR2 SMNVEV (reference sequence). The CDR3 runs to 14 residues. Trimming removed 5 bases at V and 6 bases at J, with 14 bases between. The CDR3: CASSTPQGGNIQYF. The CDR3, as DNA: TGTGCCAGCAGTACACCCCAGGGGGGAAACATTCAGTACTTC.

The chain combines TRBV12-3 or TRBV12-4 with TRBJ2-1, with a weak D call TRBD2 (6 bases). The V end lost 5 bases, the J end lost 6 bases, and 8 bases lay between the germline ends. The CDR3 runs 12 residues. As DNA, the CDR3 is TGTGCCAGCAGTCCGGGACTCAATGAGCAGTTCTTC. Translation: CASSPGLNEQFF.

This clone was detected a few times. J is TRBJ2-1 and V is TRBV9; D call uncertain. V was clipped by 0 bases and J by 8 bases, with 6 bases between them. The CDR3 covers 12 residues. Germline-derived CDR1 and CDR2 are SGDLS and YYNGEE. CDR3 amino acids: CASSVDRYEQFF. The DNA of the CDR3 is TGTGCCAGCAGCGTAGATCGGTATGAGCAGTTCTTC.

The V gene is TRBV7-9, the J gene TRBJ1-2; 10 nucleotides align to TRBD1. Trimming removed 0 bases from V and 7 bases from J; junction bases left unmatched: 2. The CDR3 has 14 amino acids. Germline assignment: CDR1 SEHNR and CDR2 FQNEAQ (reference sequence). The CDR3 is CASSLAGDRGGYTF. The CDR3 DNA sequence: TGTGCCAGCAGCTTAGCTGGGGACAGGGGTGGCTACACCTTC.

This clone appeared a single time. The chain has TRBV2 and TRBJ2-2; perhaps TRBD1 as D (5 bases). Deletions cut 6 bases from V and 1 base from J, with 6 bases between. The germline V gene has CDR1 SNHLY and CDR2 FYNNEI. This CDR3 contains 13 residues. CDR3 in DNA: TGTGCCAGCAGCAGGGTGAACACCGGGGAGCTGTTTTTT. Translation: CASSRVNTGELFF. The full variable domain, with the rest looked up from reference TRBV2 and TRBJ2-2, is EPEVTQTPSHQVTQMGQEVILRCVPISNHLYFYWYRQILGQKVEFLVSFYNNEISEKSEIFDDQFSVERPDGSNFTLKIRSTKLEDSAMYFCASSRVNTGELFFGEGSRLTVL.

Of note for this clone: The sample contains more than one DNA sequence encoding this CDR3. Here the CDR3 reads CASSLGQNTEAFF. The CDR3 coding sequence is TGTGCCAGCAGCTTAGGACAGAACACTGAAGCTTTCTTT. The V gene is TRBV7-6, the J gene TRBJ1-1; no clear D gene. This CDR3 has 13 amino acids. CDR1 and CDR2 (germline): SGHVS, FNYEAQ. V dropped 1 base and J dropped 1 base, with 4 bases sitting between them.

The chain carries TRBV30 and TRBJ2-7, with TRBD1 identical over 7 bases. This CDR3 comprises 11 residues. Germline V lookup: CDR1 GTSNPN, CDR2 SVGIG (reference sequence). Unmatched junction bases numbered 3, after V lost 5 bases and J lost 5 bases. DNA of the CDR3: TGTGCCTGGGGACAGGTCGACGAGCAGTACTTC. Protein product: CAWGQVDEQYF.

The V gene is TRBV9, the J gene TRBJ1-5; no definite D call. Germline lookup yields CDR1 SGDLS and CDR2 YYNGEE. Trimming removed 1 base at V and 4 bases at J, with 12 bases between. CDR3 size: 15 residues. CDR3 loop: CASSVSGQPNQPQHF. In DNA form, the CDR3 reads TGTGCCAGCAGCGTAAGCGGGCAGCCTAATCAGCCCCAGCATTTT.

The chain is built from TRBV6-5 and TRBJ2-1; 10 positions agree with TRBD2. V lost 6 bases, J lost 6 bases, and 5 bases stayed unmatched. Germline CDR1 and CDR2: MNHEY and SVGAGI. CDR3 length equals 14 residues. CDR3 coding DNA: TGTGCCAGCAGACCGGGACTAGCGTTCAATGAGCAGTTCTTC. Translated, it gives CASRPGLAFNEQFF.

The chain couples TRBV7-2 to TRBJ2-1; 7 positions match TRBD2. V gave up 5 bases and J gave up 0 bases; unmatched junction bases: 7. This CDR3 is built from 16 residues. Per germline, CDR1 SGHTA and CDR2 FQGNSA. CDR3 in amino acids: CASSPQAGSSYNEQFF. The CDR3 DNA reads as TGTGCCAGCAGCCCTCAAGCGGGGAGCTCCTACAATGAGCAGTTCTTC.

This clone has a single count. The V and J genes are TRBV4-1 and TRBJ1-5; 7 bases fit TRBD1. The germline gives CDR1 MGHRA, CDR2 YSYEKL. The length of the CDR3 is 18 residues. Trimming at V came to 3 bases and at J to 1 base, leaving 12 bases not matched to a gene. DNA of the CDR3: TGCGCCAGCAGCCATTACAGGGGCGTAACGGGGAGCAATCAGCCCCAGCATTTT. Its protein product is CASSHYRGVTGSNQPQHF.

The J gene is TRBJ1-1, the V gene TRBV5-4; D call uncertain. The germline gives CDR1 SGHNT, CDR2 YYREEE (reference sequence). The CDR3 runs to 14 residues. V lost 6 bases and J 1 base, leaving 13 bases between the germline ends. CDR3 in amino acids: CASTERRRNTEAFF. CDR3 bases: TGTGCCAGCACCGAACGACGGAGGAACACTGAAGCTTTCTTT.

The chain combines TRBV7-9 with TRBJ2-5; D possibly corresponds to TRBD1 (6 bases). CDR3 length: 12 residues. CDR1 and CDR2 (germline): SEHNR, FQNEAQ (reference sequence). V lost 10 bases and J 1 base, leaving 10 bases between the germline ends. The CDR3 spells CATGHLQETQYF. The CDR3 nucleotides read TGTGCCACGGGACACCTCCAAGAGACCCAGTACTTC.

The chain joins TRBV19 to TRBJ2-7, with 7 bases matching TRBD2. Germline V gene lookup returns CDR1 LNHDA and CDR2 SQIVND (reference sequence). V was pared by 3 bases and J by 2 bases, with 7 bases of the junction left unmatched. The CDR3 is 15 residues long. The CDR3 loop reads CASSIEPSGAYEQYF. The DNA of the CDR3 is TGTGCCAGTAGTATTGAGCCTAGCGGAGCCTACGAGCAGTACTTC.

CDR3 coding DNA: TGTGCCAGCAGCCGAGACAGGGTGCCCGGAAACACCATATATTTT. This gives the protein CASSRDRVPGNTIYF. The chain carries TRBV3-1 (or the pseudogene TRBV3-2) and TRBJ1-3, with 7 bases that match TRBD1. CDR1 LGHDT and CDR2 YNNKEL come from the germline V gene (reference sequence). The CDR3 sequence is 15 residues long. With V trimmed by 4 bases and J by 4 bases, 7 bases remained unmatched.

The chain joins TRBV6-5 to TRBJ2-1, with 9 positions matching TRBD2. This CDR3 comprises 15 residues. Germline loops: CDR1 MNHEY, CDR2 SVGAGI. J was trimmed by 4 bases and V by 8 bases; bases with no gene match: 9. Here the CDR3 reads CASRRAGGPYNEQFF. The CDR3 coding sequence is TGTGCCAGCCGTCGTGCGGGGGGGCCTTACAATGAGCAGTTCTTC.

The chain combines TRBV9 with TRBJ1-2; tentatively, D is TRBD1 (6 bases). Germline CDR1 and CDR2: SGDLS and YYNGEE. The CDR3 covers 13 residues. V was pared by 6 bases and J by 8 bases, with 17 bases between. The CDR3 loop reads CASNPGAGPGYTF. Here the CDR3 DNA reads TGTGCCAGCAACCCAGGGGCAGGACCCGGCTACACCTTC.

This sequence joins TRBV24-1 and TRBJ2-1, with 7 bases fitting TRBD2. Losses at the gene ends were 4 bases for V and 2 bases for J; bases not matched to a gene: 4. The CDR3 sequence is 15 residues long. Germline CDR1 is KGHDR and CDR2 is SFDVKD. The CDR3 DNA sequence: TGTGCCACCAGTGAGCGGGAGAACACCTACAATGAGCAGTTCTTC. It codes for CATSERENTYNEQFF.

The chain couples TRBV11-2 to TRBJ2-3; TRBD1 aligns across 8 bases. The CDR3 contains 16 residues. Germline V CDR1 and CDR2: SGHAT, FQNNGV. The V gene end was trimmed by 3 bases and the J gene end by 6 bases; junction bases not matched to a gene: 11. The CDR3 spells CASSFPGQGADDTQYF. DNA for the CDR3: TGTGCCAGCAGCTTCCCGGGGCAGGGGGCGGACGATACGCAGTATTTT.

The J gene is TRBJ2-2, the V gene TRBV5-4; 8 bases agree with TRBD1. V shed 3 bases, J shed 4 bases, and the junction held 8 bases outside the gene matches. The CDR3 spans 16 residues. Germline CDR1 reads SGHNT; CDR2 reads YYREEE (reference sequence). This CDR3 is CASSSTGAEGTGELFF. The CDR3 DNA follows: TGTGCCAGCAGCTCGACAGGGGCGGAGGGCACCGGGGAGCTGTTTTTT.

This clone was observed a handful of times. The rearrangement uses TRBV5-1 and TRBJ1-1, with 9 positions matching TRBD1. V shed 4 bases, J shed 0 bases, and the junction held 13 bases outside the gene matches. Germline assignment: CDR1 SGHRS and CDR2 YFSETQ. The length of the CDR3 is 18 residues. The CDR3 bases are TGCGCCAGCAGCCGGTACACAGGGGGCGGCGGCATGAACACTGAAGCTTTCTTT. Amino acid sequence: CASSRYTGGGGMNTEAFF.

CDR3 sequence reads: CASSPGLAVQETQYF. The CDR3 bases are TGTGCCAGCAGCCCGGGACTAGCGGTCCAAGAGACCCAGTACTTC. V and J are TRBV7-6 and TRBJ2-5, with TRBD2 matching over 11 bases. CDR3 length: 15 residues. Germline values: CDR1 SGHVS, CDR2 FNYEAQ. With 5 bases clipped from V and 1 base from J, the junction kept 3 bases outside the gene matches.

The chain uses TRBV7-9 and TRBJ1-6; TRBD1 matches at 7 bases. The V segment lost 4 bases and the J segment 7 bases; nucleotides outside the gene matches: 7. The CDR3 has 15 amino acids. CDR1 is SEHNR and CDR2 is FQNEAQ in the germline V gene (reference sequence). The CDR3 spells CASSSPGQQNSPLHF. CDR3 DNA sequence: TGTGCCAGCAGCTCCCCGGGACAGCAGAATTCACCCCTCCACTTT.

This clone occurred once. The gene calls are TRBV5-6 and TRBJ2-5; D uncertain. Germline V gene sequence: CDR1 SGHDT, CDR2 YYEEEE. The CDR3 is 13 amino acids. V dropped 0 bases and J dropped 2 bases, with 5 bases sitting between them. CDR3 sequence: CASSLVIQETQYF. The CDR3 coding sequence is TGTGCCAGCAGCTTGGTTATTCAAGAGACCCAGTACTTC.

The rearrangement joins TRBV28 to TRBJ1-2; TRBD1 aligns across 11 bases. The V and J ends lost 5 bases and 7 bases, in that order; junction bases with no gene match: 15. The CDR3 is 17 residues long. Germline assignment: CDR1 MDHEN and CDR2 SYDVKM. CDR3 protein: CASSGMDRGPFFAGYTF. DNA of the CDR3: TGTGCCAGCAGTGGGATGGACAGGGGGCCGTTTTTTGCTGGCTACACCTTC.

This clone was detected once. The V and J genes are TRBV28 and TRBJ2-7, with 11 bases lining up with TRBD2. Unmatched junction bases numbered 5, after V lost 5 bases and J lost 2 bases. Germline V gives CDR1 MDHEN, CDR2 SYDVKM. This CDR3 is built from 15 residues. The chain's CDR3 is CASSLAGGGAYEQYF. In DNA form, the CDR3 reads TGTGCCAGCAGTCTAGCGGGAGGTGGGGCCTACGAGCAGTACTTC.

The chain combines TRBV11-2 with TRBJ1-1; tentative D call: TRBD1 (5 bases). Germline lookup yields CDR1 SGHAT and CDR2 FQNNGV. This CDR3 is 14 amino acids long. Deletions cut 1 base from V and 6 bases from J, with 12 bases between. CDR3 coding DNA: TGTGCCAGCAGCTTAGGGTTAAGGGGTTCTGAAGCTTTCTTT. Protein sequence: CASSLGLRGSEAFF.